A single TCR beta chain is shown here with its context. This clonotype was seen only a few times. Its recognized antigen is unknown. No per-base quality is available; no much larger clone lies one base away. According to the germline V gene, CDR1 reads ENHRY and CDR2 reads SYGVKD. At the junction V is shortened by 2 bases and J by 3 bases; bases outside the gene matches: 5. From the cysteine up to the phenylalanine, the CDR3 has a length of 15 residues. Just CDR3 DNA is preserved here, 45 bases in frame from base 1. This specimen belongs to a study of Graves' ophthalmopathy and Graves' hyperthyroidism (dated by TCRdb to between 2018 and 2020). Background on the whole study: Peripheral blood was collected at initial diagnosis, prior to any treatment. For independent validation, a separate cohort was made up of 18 hyperthyroidism patients plus 17 patients who later progressed from hyperthyroidism to ophthalmopathy. Following sample collection, hyperthyroidism patients were given methimazole at a starting dose of 30 mg daily, and ophthalmopathy patients were given high-dose intravenous methylprednisolone. A discovery set of about a hundred patients (about 45 ophthalmopathy, 55 to 60 stable hyperthyroidism) was enrolled to explore V-J signatures distinguishing ophthalmopathy from hyperthyroidism. In roughly 6 hyperthyroidism patients, T-cell repertoires of thyroid tissue and blood were compared. The roughly 94 discovery patients were randomly split 7:3 into training and test sets. In total, approximately 130 blood samples were TCR-sequenced: some 43 ophthalmopathy, 80 or so hyperthyroidism and some 17 hyperthyroidism-to-ophthalmopathy patients. TCR beta repertoire signatures were used to distinguish Graves' ophthalmopathy from Graves' hyperthyroidism and to predict progression to ophthalmopathy.

Hyperthyroidism was considered stable if no progression to ophthalmopathy occurred within 18 months of follow-up. Hyperthyroidism patients were newly diagnosed, with disease duration under 2 months, and aged 18 to 65 years. Patients with other autoimmune diseases, uncontrolled infections, pregnancy or lactation were excluded from the study. Clinical symptoms, serum thyroxine, TRAb, thyroid ultrasound and orbital computed tomography were used for diagnosis. Ficoll-Paque density gradient centrifugation was used to isolate PBMCs from about 9 ml of fresh peripheral blood. Total RNA was extracted with Trizol reagent and quality-checked on an Agilent 2100 Bioanalyzer. For repertoire sequencing, TCR beta CDR3 regions were amplified from RNA transcripts. The first round of RT-PCR was done with HTBI primers and the Qiagen OneStep RT-PCR kit, and was followed by a second round of multiplex PCR, then size selection and purification. The libraries underwent paired-end sequencing with 100 bp reads on an Illumina HiSeq2000. The authors' pipeline ran thus. SOAPnuke was used to process the reads, removing any read that contained adapters or uncalled bases, had a mean Phred below 15, or lacked an exact match to the constant primer or identifier. COPE v1.2.5 was used to merge high-quality paired reads. Each unique nucleotide sequence was defined as a clonotype, and clonotypes were aligned to IMGT TRB V, D and J references with MiTCR v1.1. Analysis was restricted to V-J combinations with a frequency above 0.0001, which covered 98% to 99.2% of repertoires. A TCR clonal expansion and chaos score per V-J combination was defined as the ratio of F50 clonal expansion to chaos observed in the TCRdist matrix. Welch's t-statistics and random forest were used to reduce the features to 10 to 15 V-J combinations, which were then used as input to a naive Bayes classifier. The similarity between thyroid and blood repertoires was quantified using the Morisita-Horn index. TCRdb cleaned the public reads at Q25 with fastp, built clones with MiXCR and kept in-frame beta chains. For every CDR3 protein sequence, its rows merge into one entry that carries the most common genes and DNA. TCRdb's processing, not the authors' own work, is the source of the V and J calls. This sample has about 16,000 distinct CDR3 sequences in its table, and 46% of those were observed once. Of the sample, around 25% is held by the ten largest clones.

Broad study findings and their caveats: Most of the expanded thyroid clonotypes with a frequency above 0.001 were also detected in blood, and it was suggested that the thyroid immune response may be reflected by blood repertoires. In validation, the model predicted ophthalmopathy progression with over 60% sensitivity and 72% to 80% specificity; approximately 12 predicted patients were CT-confirmed with GO in a median of around 6 months. In cross-validation, the 13-signature model distinguished ophthalmopathy from stable hyperthyroidism with nearly 90% sensitivity and about 84% specificity, and in the test set the corresponding values were about 80% and 75%. Sample size was not predetermined statistically, and investigators were not blinded to group allocation.

The TCR comes from a woman aged 40-49 years with stable Graves' hyperthyroidism. Donor details come from another sample of the same person, matched by shared clones. Sequenced input: peripheral blood. The sequence is built from TRBV10-3 and TRBJ2-7; 9 middle bases align to TRBD1. The nucleotide sequence reads TGTGCCATCAGTGAGACAGGGGGCAAGAACTACGAGCAGTACTTC. Its product reads: CAISETGGKNYEQYF.